This TCR beta chain was profiled in a study of blood T cell repertoires in COVID-19. Study at large: COVID-19 samples collected from the United States, Italy and Spain covered acute and convalescent phases.

Profiling relied on immunoSEQ multiplex PCR, and the TCRdb table lists in-frame clones only, not all of them. The sample holds some 270,000 clones, about nine tenths seen once. The sample consisted of PBMCs or T cells enriched from blood (not recorded which). This TCR was recovered from a woman aged 40 to 50 who had recovered from COVID-19.

CDR3 sequence (DNA): TGTGCCAGTAGTATTGACGGCAGGCGTTATGGCTACACCTTC. It translates to CASSIDGRRYGYTF. The chain has TRBV19 and TRBJ1-2; D is unresolved. Germline V lookup: CDR1 LNHDA, CDR2 SQIVND (reference sequence). Trimming shortened V by 3 bases and J by 5 bases, and 13 bases separated the two germline ends. This CDR3 has 14 residues.